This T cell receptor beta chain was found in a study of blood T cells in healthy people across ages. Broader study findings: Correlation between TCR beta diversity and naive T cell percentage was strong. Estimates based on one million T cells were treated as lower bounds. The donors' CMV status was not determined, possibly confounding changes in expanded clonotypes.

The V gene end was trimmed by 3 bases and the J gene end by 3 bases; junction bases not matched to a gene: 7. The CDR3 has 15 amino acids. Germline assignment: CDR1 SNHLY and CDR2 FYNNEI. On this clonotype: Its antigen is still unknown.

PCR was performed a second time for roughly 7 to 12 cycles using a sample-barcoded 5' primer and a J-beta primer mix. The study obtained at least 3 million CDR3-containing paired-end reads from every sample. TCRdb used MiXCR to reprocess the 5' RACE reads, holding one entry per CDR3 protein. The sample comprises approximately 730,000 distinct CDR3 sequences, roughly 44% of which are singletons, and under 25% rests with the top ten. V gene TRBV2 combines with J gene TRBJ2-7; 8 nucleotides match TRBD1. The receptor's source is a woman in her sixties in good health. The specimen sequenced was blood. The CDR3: CASSEQGTGLYEQYF. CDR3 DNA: TGTGCCAGCAGTGAGCAGGGGACAGGCCTCTACGAGCAGTACTTC.